The clone carrying this T cell receptor beta chain turned up a few times. The antigen remains unidentified. Reverse transcribed after extraction, RNA yielded cDNA as the sequencing template. Measured with immunoSEQ multiplex PCR; TCRdb has only the in-frame clones, and not every one. The repertoire consists of roughly 100,000 clones, with around three fifths occurring once and the leading ten covering 7.5% to 9%. This entry belongs to a study of CD8+ T cells in alopecia areata. It was from PBMCs that CD4+ and CD8+ T cells were sorted. The V and J ends lost 2 bases and 4 bases, in that order; junction bases with no gene match: 10. The CDR3 runs 17 residues. Germline CDR1 and CDR2: SGHTA and FQGNSA. General observations from the study: When scalp samples are sequenced, resident alphabeta T cells of normal skin are also captured. Higher clonality was seen in lesional scalp than in normal scalp, especially in alopecia totalis/universalis. Possibly as an HLA-related effect, TCR sharing across patients appeared less clear than in mice.

Specimen: CD4+ T cells sorted from blood. The origin of this receptor is a human donor in good health. The chain recombines TRBV7-2 with TRBJ1-2, with 10 bases lining up with TRBD1. DNA for the CDR3: TGTGCCAGCAGCTTATCATCGGGGACAGGGGAGCGCTATGGCTACACCTTC. It specifies CASSLSSGTGERYGYTF.